The 16 T cell receptor beta chains below were found in one sample sequenced in a study of circulating CD8 cells and anti-PD-1 response in melanoma (dated by TCRdb to the early 2020s). Using a BD FACSAria II cell sorter, four subsets defined by PD-1 and/or TIGIT were sorted out of live CD3+CD8+TCRalphabeta+ cells. Reads for this sample came from a NextSeq 500. TCR libraries were prepared from around 14 ng of total RNA with the QIAseq Immune Repertoire RNA Library Kit, Human TCR Panel. In TCRdb, the public reads were trimmed at Q25 with fastp and aligned with MiXCR, with productive beta chains retained. All rows with the same CDR3 protein become a single entry with the most common DNA and genes. This sample comprises about 460 distinct CDR3 sequences, approximately 8% of them detected only once. The ten largest clonotypes hold approximately 19% of the sample. Sequencing was performed on CD8+ T cells from PBMCs, taken at baseline or after one month of anti-PD-1 therapy (not recorded which). The receptors shown here come from a human donor with melanoma.

By its share, this clonotype is medium-sized. The J gene is TRBJ2-1, the V gene TRBV4-2; 7 nucleotides match TRBD2. The V and J ends lost 0 bases and 6 bases, in that order; junction bases with no gene match: 5. Germline V gene data show CDR1 as LGHNA and CDR2 as YNFKEQ. The CDR3 is made up of 15 amino acids. The CDR3: CASSQELASGNEQFF. The CDR3 bases are TGTGCCAGCAGCCAAGAGTTGGCTAGCGGCAATGAGCAGTTCTTC.

This chain uses TRBV2 with TRBJ2-5; D is undetermined. Germline lookup yields CDR1 SNHLY and CDR2 FYNNEI. This CDR3 has 14 amino acids. Trimming removed 2 bases at V and 2 bases at J, with 9 bases between. The CDR3 here is CASSEKLRQETQYF. As DNA, the CDR3 is TGTGCCAGCAGTGAAAAGTTGCGGCAAGAGACCCAGTACTTC.

For this clonotype: This CDR3 is missing its conserved last phenylalanine or tryptophan, likely due to a read error. The V call is TRBV14, the J call TRBJ2-7, with TRBD1 identical over 8 bases. J was trimmed by 2 bases and V by 0 bases; bases with no gene match: 3. CDR3 length: 15 amino acids. Germline CDR1 SGHDN, CDR2 FVKESK. The CDR3 nucleotides are TGTGCCAGCAGCCAAGACCAGGGGGCCACCTACGAGCAGTACCTC. Translated: CASSQDQGATYEQYL.

This clonotype has more than one count but fewer than ten. The chain recombines TRBV5-6 with TRBJ2-3; 8 positions agree with TRBD1. Trimming removed 4 bases from V and 4 bases from J; junction bases left unmatched: 2. This CDR3 spans 13 amino acids. Germline lookup yields CDR1 SGHDT and CDR2 YYEEEE. The CDR3 coding sequence is TGTGCCAGCAGCCAGGGGGCTGCAGATACGCAGTATTTT. Protein product: CASSQGAADTQYF.

By sample fraction, this clonotype is large. This chain connects TRBV28 to TRBJ1-1; 10 nucleotides align to TRBD1. V trimming: 6 bases; J trimming: 3 bases; junction bases outside the gene matches: 7. Germline values: CDR1 MDHEN, CDR2 SYDVKM. The CDR3 is 15 amino acids. The DNA for the CDR3 is TGTGCCAGCAGGTGGACCGGGACAGGGGACACTGAAGCTTTCTTT. Its translation is CASRWTGTGDTEAFF.

This clonotype counts as medium-sized. The J gene is TRBJ2-7, the V gene TRBV29-1; no firm D call. Trimming shortened V by 0 bases and J by 2 bases, and 5 bases separated the two germline ends. This CDR3 is 12 amino acids long. CDR1 and CDR2 from the germline V gene are SQVTM and ANQGSEA. CDR3 in DNA: TGCAGCGTTGAAGATTCGACCTACGAGCAGTACTTC. Protein sequence: CSVEDSTYEQYF.

By proportion, this clonotype is medium-sized (0.01 to 0.1%). The chain combines TRBV20-1 with TRBJ2-3; 8 bases line up with TRBD2. The V gene end was trimmed by 6 bases and the J gene end by 6 bases; junction bases not matched to a gene: 8. Germline values: CDR1 DFQATT, CDR2 SNEGSKA (reference sequence). The CDR3 covers 13 residues. CDR3 sequence (DNA): TGCAGTGCCAGGGGACTAGAGGCTGATACGCAGTATTTT. This gives the protein CSARGLEADTQYF.

This clonotype is large (0.1 to 1%). The gene calls are TRBV29-1 and TRBJ2-3; 7 positions agree with TRBD2. This CDR3 region has 15 residues. Germline V gene lookup returns CDR1 SQVTM and CDR2 ANQGSEA. With 0 bases clipped from V and 3 bases from J, the junction kept 6 bases outside the gene matches. The CDR3 is CSVEDAGDSTDTQYF. The CDR3 nucleotides read TGCAGCGTTGAAGACGCGGGAGACTCGACAGATACGCAGTATTTT.

Within the sample, this clonotype is large. The chain joins TRBV28 to TRBJ2-7, with 14 bases fitting TRBD2. The CDR3 runs 16 residues. The V and J ends lost 6 bases and 5 bases, in that order; junction bases with no gene match: 9. Germline V gene lookup returns CDR1 MDHEN and CDR2 SYDVKM. CDR3 nucleotides: TGTGCCAGCAGCCCCGGGACTAGCGGGAGCGGAGACGAGCAGTACTTC. This gives the protein CASSPGTSGSGDEQYF.

This clonotype is large within its sample. This chain connects TRBV4-1 to TRBJ1-1; D is perhaps TRBD1 (6 bases). Deletions cut 4 bases from V and 7 bases from J, with 13 bases between. Germline V gives CDR1 MGHRA, CDR2 YSYEKL. The CDR3 contains 13 residues. Written as DNA, the CDR3 is TGCGCCAGCAGCCCAACAGGGTACGGTGAAGCTTTCTTT. Its translation is CASSPTGYGEAFF.

This clonotype was seen a few times. The gene calls are TRBV28 and TRBJ2-7; D gene ambiguous. The CDR3 runs to 13 residues. V shed 3 bases and J shed 6 bases, with 12 bases lying between them. CDR1 and CDR2 (germline): MDHEN, SYDVKM. CDR3 residues: CASSFRVSSEQYF. CDR3 nucleotide sequence: TGTGCCAGCAGTTTCCGGGTCTCTTCCGAGCAGTACTTC.

The J gene is TRBJ1-4, the V gene TRBV30, with D uncertain. V lost 0 bases to trimming and J lost 8 bases, with 7 bases between them. CDR3 length: 12 residues. Germline values: CDR1 GTSNPN, CDR2 SVGIG (reference sequence). CDR3 sequence reads: CAWSVEGEKLFF. CDR3 bases: TGTGCCTGGAGTGTCGAGGGCGAAAAACTGTTTTTT. The full variable domain, in which reference TRBV30 and TRBJ1-4 provide the parts outside the CDR3, is SQTIHQWPATLVQPVGSPLSLECTVEGTSNPNLYWYRQAAGRGLQLLFYSVGIGQISSEVPQNLSASRPQDRQFILSSKKLLLSDSGFYLCAWSVEGEKLFFGSGTQLSVL.

This clonotype is large in the sample. The chain employs TRBV29-1 and TRBJ2-2, with D perhaps given as TRBD1 or TRBD2 (6 bases each). Trimming took 2 bases from V and 0 from J, leaving 10 bases between them. CDR3 size: 15 residues. Germline CDR1 is SQVTM and CDR2 is ANQGSEA. The CDR3 sequence is CSVEQGTSNTGELFF. CDR3 in DNA: TGCAGCGTTGAACAGGGGACTTCGAACACCGGGGAGCTGTTTTTT.

This clonotype is labeled as large. The chain recombines TRBV19 with TRBJ1-1, with 7 bases aligning to TRBD1. The CDR3 is 12 residues long. The germline V gene has CDR1 LNHDA and CDR2 SQIVND (reference sequence). Trimming at V came to 8 bases and at J to 5 bases, leaving 5 bases not matched to a gene. CDR3 region: CASRQGRTEAFF. The CDR3 DNA sequence: TGTGCCAGTCGACAGGGAAGGACTGAAGCTTTCTTT.

In this sample, this clonotype is large. As DNA, the CDR3 is TGCAGCGTTCCACAGGGCGGCGGGAGCGACAATGAGCAGTTCTTC. This codes for CSVPQGGGSDNEQFF. The chain recombines TRBV29-1 with TRBJ2-1, with D tentatively TRBD2 (7 bases). This CDR3 is 15 amino acids long. Trimming shortened V by 5 bases and J by 5 bases, and 19 bases separated the two germline ends. Germline values: CDR1 SQVTM, CDR2 ANQGSEA.

Relative to its sample, this clonotype is hyperexpanded (1% or more). CDR3 nucleotide sequence: TGCGCCAGCAGCCATCTGGACGGGGGGTACAATGAGCAGTTCTTC. This codes for CASSHLDGGYNEQFF. The rearrangement links TRBV4-1 to TRBJ2-1; 7 bases agree with TRBD2. The CDR3 covers 15 residues. Germline V lookup: CDR1 MGHRA, CDR2 YSYEKL. V was pared by 3 bases and J by 4 bases, with 6 bases of the junction left unmatched.